The entry that follows covers one TCR beta chain sequence. Antigen unknown. The entry originates in a study of cytomegalovirus exposure and HLA in healthy donors. Regarding the study as a whole: Reportedly, HLA-A and HLA-B alleles of most subjects were accurately predicted from TCR beta. Immune exposure information available was restricted to CMV serostatus. Among donors in an Asian-associated ancestry cluster, a later analysis reportedly found fewer N-insertions than the roughly 680-donor mean. In a later analysis, HLA-associated TCR beta chains were more clonally expanded than equally common others.

The primer mix had 60 Vbeta and 13 Jbeta primers. TCRdb's copy holds only in-frame clones and misses some; the assay was immunoSEQ multiplex PCR. The sample shows 150,000 to 200,000 clones, roughly 85% of them seen only once. Germline CDR1 LNHDA, CDR2 SQIVND (reference sequence). There are 13 residues in the CDR3. V lost 3 bases to trimming and J lost 7 bases, with 10 bases between them. This chain uses TRBV19 with TRBJ2-1; D not resolved. The receptor was isolated from a woman aged 45-59 years in good health and CMV-seronegative. Sequencing was carried out using PBMCs. The CDR3 loop is CASSMRGGNEQFF. In DNA form, the CDR3 reads TGTGCCAGTAGTATGCGCGGTGGTAATGAGCAGTTCTTC.